This entry describes one T cell receptor beta chain. The table came from immunoSEQ multiplex PCR; TCRdb's copy has only in-frame clones and leaves some out. The table records around 70,000 clones, approximately 87% of them present only once. J lost 6 bases, V lost 6 bases, and 19 bases had no gene match. CDR1 and CDR2 from the germline V gene are MNHEY and SVGEGT. CDR3 length: 18 amino acids. These data belong to a study of control samples from healthy donors and cancer patients. The chain couples TRBV6-2 or TRBV6-3 to TRBJ1-1; 10 bases map to TRBD1. The sequenced sample consisted of PBMCs. The TCR originated in a woman between 50 and 59 years old with head and neck cancer. DNA of the CDR3: TGTGCCAGCAGCCGACGGAAGACAGGGGGCGCGGGGGGGCCTGAAGCTTTCTTT. Amino acid sequence: CASSRRKTGGAGGPEAFF.